This TCR beta chain was captured by sequencing in a study of blood T cell repertoires in COVID-19. Study information: T cells, B-cell-depleted T cells, or PBMCs supplied cDNA or gDNA.

In the authors' workflow: Reference gene primers were amplified, and this amplification served to estimate nucleated cell counts. Repertoires were generated with immunoSEQ multiplex PCR, while TCRdb's copy carries only in-frame clones and drops some. V and J calls and clone size are copied from that table; D and trimming were computed from the DNA. The repertoire consists of about 300,000 clones, with around 86% occurring once and the leading ten covering about 4%. Individuals aged about 18 to 89 years were recruited from approximately 24 US areas. Allocation to cohorts depended on clinical history reported by the participants. Germline V gene data show CDR1 as LNHDA and CDR2 as SQIVND (reference sequence). The CDR3 has 15 amino acids. The junction had 10 bases not matched to a gene; V was cut back by 6 bases and J by 6 bases.

The receptor's source is a man in his thirties or forties who had recovered from COVID-19. What was sequenced was PBMCs or T cells enriched from blood (not recorded which). This rearrangement joins TRBV19 to TRBJ1-4; 7 bases align to TRBD1. CDR3 protein: CASSQQTGFYEKLFF. The CDR3, as DNA: TGTGCCAGTAGCCAGCAGACAGGGTTCTATGAAAAACTGTTTTTT.